Each of the 13 T cell receptor beta chains below was sequenced from the same sample in a study of cytomegalovirus exposure and HLA in healthy donors. Amplification used 60 Vbeta primers and 13 Jbeta primers. TCRdb's copy holds only in-frame clones and misses some; the assay was immunoSEQ multiplex PCR. The data contain about 190,000 clones, roughly four fifths of them seen just once; the ten biggest clones take up over 1.5%. The sample taken for sequencing was PBMCs. The receptors shown here come from a man in his forties or fifties in good health and CMV-seronegative.

This clone was counted a few times. The chain couples TRBV27 to TRBJ1-4; no clear D gene. This CDR3 region has 14 residues. The germline V gene encodes CDR1 MNHEY and CDR2 SMNVEV (reference sequence). The V end lost 3 bases, the J end lost 0 bases, and 5 bases lay between the germline ends. CDR3 DNA sequence: TGTGCCAGCAGTTTTGCAGCAACTAATGAAAAACTGTTTTTT. Protein: CASSFAATNEKLFF. The whole variable domain, filled in from reference TRBV27 and TRBJ1-4, reads EAQVTQNPRYLITVTGKKLTVTCSQNMNHEYMSWYRQDPGLGLRQIYYSMNVEVTDKGDVPEGYKVSRKEKRNFPLILESPSPNQTSLYFCASSFAATNEKLFFGSGTQLSVL.

The rearrangement joins TRBV21-1 to TRBJ1-6; the DNA was not used to check the table's D call, TRBD1. TRBV21-1 counts as a pseudogene. CDR3 size: 15 residues. The CDR3 nucleotides read TGTGCCAGCAGCAAAAACCCAGGGGGCTTTTCACCCCTCCACTTT. This translates into CASSKNPGGFSPLHF.

The rearrangement uses TRBV9 and TRBJ2-3, with 9 bases lining up with TRBD2. V lost 0 bases to trimming and J lost 4 bases; unmatched junction nucleotides: 18. There are 20 residues in the CDR3. Per the germline V gene, CDR1 is SGDLS and CDR2 is YYNGEE. The CDR3 DNA follows: TGTGCCAGCAGCGTAGGTCGAGCGGGGGGTCTCCTCAGAACCTCAGATACGCAGTATTTT. Translating it yields CASSVGRAGGLLRTSDTQYF.

The chain uses TRBV6-5 and TRBJ1-2; maybe TRBD1 (6 bases). The CDR3 loop spans 15 amino acids. In germline, CDR1 is MNHEY, CDR2 SVGAGI. V lost 2 bases and J lost 2, with 12 bases in between. The CDR3 loop is CASSYGRGTNYGYTF. The CDR3 nucleotides read TGTGCCAGCAGTTACGGCCGTGGGACAAACTATGGCTACACCTTC.

The chain employs TRBV9 and TRBJ2-7; TRBD2 is a possible D gene (5 bases). CDR3 size: 14 residues. V was trimmed by 1 base and J by 0 bases, leaving 8 bases between them. Germline CDR1 SGDLS, CDR2 YYNGEE. CDR3 loop: CASSVLGSSYEQYF. The CDR3 DNA follows: TGTGCCAGCAGCGTATTAGGGAGCTCCTACGAGCAGTACTTC.

The V gene is TRBV7-9, the J gene TRBJ2-7; TRBD1 aligns across 10 bases. V was pared by 6 bases and J by 0 bases, with 8 bases of the junction left unmatched. Germline lookup yields CDR1 SEHNR and CDR2 FQNEAQ (reference sequence). This CDR3 is 16 amino acids long. In nucleotides, the CDR3 is TGTGCCAGCAGTCTCAAGGGACAGGGGAGCTCCTACGAGCAGTACTTC. Residues: CASSLKGQGSSYEQYF.

V is TRBV19 and J is TRBJ1-2; D unresolved. Trimming shortened V by 7 bases and J by 4 bases, and 19 bases separated the two germline ends. The CDR3 extends over 15 amino acids. Germline V gene sequence: CDR1 LNHDA, CDR2 SQIVND (reference sequence). The CDR3 is CASTFLGPQIYGYTF. The CDR3, as DNA: TGTGCCAGTACCTTCTTGGGCCCTCAGATCTATGGCTACACCTTC.

CDR3 in DNA: TGTGCCAGCAGCCCGACAGGGAACTATGGCTACACCTTC. As protein: CASSPTGNYGYTF. The chain combines TRBV5-6 with TRBJ1-2; 7 bases align to TRBD1. The CDR3 contains 13 residues. Germline V lookup: CDR1 SGHDT, CDR2 YYEEEE. The V and J ends lost 4 bases and 2 bases, in that order; junction bases with no gene match: 2.

The chain uses TRBV7-2 and TRBJ2-2; D not certain. Between the trimmed V and J ends, which lost 1 base and 5 bases, there was a span of 11 bases. Germline CDR1 and CDR2: SGHTA and FQGNSA. The CDR3 has 15 amino acids. The CDR3 here is CASSLEAPLTGELFF. The CDR3 region has the DNA TGTGCCAGCAGCTTAGAAGCCCCCCTTACCGGGGAGCTGTTTTTT.

The chain has TRBV4-2 and TRBJ1-3; 10 bases agree with TRBD1. J lost 7 bases, V lost 7 bases, and 7 bases had no gene match. The CDR3 has 14 amino acids. Germline CDR1 LGHNA, CDR2 YNFKEQ. In DNA form, the CDR3 reads TGTGCCAGCATTTCGGGACAGGGGTCCAACACCATATATTTT. This encodes CASISGQGSNTIYF.

The count of this clone is one. The J gene is TRBJ2-5, the V gene TRBV28, with D unresolved. This CDR3 contains 11 residues. Per the germline V gene, CDR1 is MDHEN and CDR2 is SYDVKM. Trimming took off 6 bases at V and 5 bases at J, with 7 bases between the two ends. The CDR3 DNA is TGTGCCAGCAGCCCGAGGGAGACCCAGTACTTC. It encodes CASSPRETQYF.

On this clone itself: A read error may produce the germline difference seen at one junction end. The chain joins TRBV7-9 to TRBJ2-5; 13 positions match TRBD2. Germline CDR1 and CDR2: SEHNR and FQNEAQ (reference sequence). The CDR3 runs 17 residues. The CDR3 is CSSSPGRTSGGQETQYF. CDR3 coding DNA: TGTTCCAGCAGCCCGGGGAGGACTAGCGGGGGCCAAGAGACCCAGTACTTC.

The chain recombines TRBV18 with TRBJ2-3; 10 nucleotides line up with TRBD2. From germline, CDR1 is KGHSH and CDR2 LQKENI. This CDR3 region has 15 residues. V lost 4 bases to trimming and J lost 1 base; unmatched junction nucleotides: 2. For the CDR3, the DNA is TGTGCCAGCTCACTAGGGACTAGCGGCACAGATACGCAGTATTTT. Amino acid sequence: CASSLGTSGTDTQYF.